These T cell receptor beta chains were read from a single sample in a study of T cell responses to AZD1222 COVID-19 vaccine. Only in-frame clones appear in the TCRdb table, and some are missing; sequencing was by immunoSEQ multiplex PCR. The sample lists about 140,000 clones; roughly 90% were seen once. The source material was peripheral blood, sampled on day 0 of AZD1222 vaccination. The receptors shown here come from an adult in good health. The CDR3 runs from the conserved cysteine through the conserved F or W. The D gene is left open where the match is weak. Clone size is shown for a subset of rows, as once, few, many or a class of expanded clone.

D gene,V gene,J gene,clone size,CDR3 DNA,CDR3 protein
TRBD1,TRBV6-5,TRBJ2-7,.,TGTGCCAGCAGTTCAGGGGGCCCCTACGAGCAGTACTTC,CASSSGGPYEQYF
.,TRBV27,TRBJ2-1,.,TGTGCCAGCAGTAGATTGAGGGGCGATGAGCAGTTCTTC,CASSRLRGDEQFF
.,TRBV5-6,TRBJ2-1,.,TGTGCCAGCAGCCATGACCGAGGGCGGGATGAGCAGTTCTTC,CASSHDRGRDEQFF
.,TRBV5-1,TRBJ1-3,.,TGCGCCAGCAGCTTGGCCATGGGCTCTGGAAACACCATATATTTT,CASSLAMGSGNTIYF
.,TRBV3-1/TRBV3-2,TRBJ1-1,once,TGTGCCAGCAGCCCGACACAAGGGAACACTGAAGCTTTCTTT,CASSPTQGNTEAFF
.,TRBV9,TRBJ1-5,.,TGTGCCAGCAGCCCCCCGGGGGCCGACGAACCCCAGCATTTT,CASSPPGADEPQHF
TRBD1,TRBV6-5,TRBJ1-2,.,TGTGCCAGCAGTTATTTCACAGGGGGCTATGGCTACACCTTC,CASSYFTGGYGYTF
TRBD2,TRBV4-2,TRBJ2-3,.,TGTGCCAGCAGCCAAGTGGGGACTAGCGGGAGCACAGATACGCAGTATTTT,CASSQVGTSGSTDTQYF
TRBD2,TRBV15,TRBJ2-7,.,TGTGCCACCAGCAGACAGGGGGAACTAGCGGGAGCAGCCTACGAGCAGTACTTC,CATSRQGELAGAAYEQYF
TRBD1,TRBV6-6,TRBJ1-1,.,TGTGCCAGCAGCCTCAGACAGGGGGCGAAGGCTTTCTTT,CASSLRQGAKAFF
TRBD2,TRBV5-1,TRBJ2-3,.,TGCGCCAGCAGCTGGGGACTAGCGGGAGGAGATACGCAGTATTTT,CASSWGLAGGDTQYF
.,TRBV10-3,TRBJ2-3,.,TGTGCCATCAGGGACCGTGGACTCACAGATACGCAGTATTTT,CAIRDRGLTDTQYF
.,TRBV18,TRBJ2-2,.,TGTGCCAGCTCACCTGCGACTATGGTCAGCGGGGAGCTGTTTTTT,CASSPATMVSGELFF
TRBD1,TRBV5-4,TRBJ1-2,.,TGTGCCAGCAGCTTGGTCAGGGGGGATGGCTACACCTTC,CASSLVRGDGYTF
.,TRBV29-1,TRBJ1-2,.,TGCAGCGTTGGAGGGCAGAACTATGGCTACACCTTC,CSVGGQNYGYTF
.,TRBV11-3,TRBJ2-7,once,TGTGCCAGCAGCTTATTACCTAAGGACGAGCAGTACTTC,CASSLLPKDEQYF
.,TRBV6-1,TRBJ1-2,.,TGTGCCAGCAGTGAACAGGGTGGAGGCTACACCTTC,CASSEQGGGYTF
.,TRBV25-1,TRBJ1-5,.,TGTGCCAGCCAACATTTAGCCACAGCACCTAGCAATCAGCCCCAGCATTTT,CASQHLATAPSNQPQHF
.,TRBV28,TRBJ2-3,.,TGTGCCAGCGCATACTTAGCGGACACAGATACGCAGTATTTT,CASAYLADTDTQYF
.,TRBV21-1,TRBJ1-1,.,TGTGCCAGCAGCAAAGTGATGGCAGGGCAAGGGAAGAACACTGAAGCTTTCTTT,CASSKVMAGQGKNTEAFF
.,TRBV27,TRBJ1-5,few,TGTGCCACCTCGACTGGAGGCAATCAGCCCCAGCATTTT,CATSTGGNQPQHF
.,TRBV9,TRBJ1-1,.,TGTGCCAGCAGCGTAGGTGGGGGTCTCGAAGCTTTCTTT,CASSVGGGLEAFF
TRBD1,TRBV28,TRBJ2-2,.,TGTGCCAGCAGGGACAGGGAAGGCACCGGGGAGCTGTTTTTT,CASRDREGTGELFF
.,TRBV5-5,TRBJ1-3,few,TGTGCCAGCAGCCACACATCAGTGGCTGGAAACACCATATATTTT,CASSHTSVAGNTIYF
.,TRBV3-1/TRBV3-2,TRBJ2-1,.,TGTGCCAGCAGCCAAGATAATGCCCAGCGGAGAGAGCAGTTCTTC,CASSQDNAQRREQFF
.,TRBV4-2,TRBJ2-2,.,TGTGCCAGCAGCCAGCCGCTAGCGCAAAGCGGGGAGCTGTTTTTT,CASSQPLAQSGELFF
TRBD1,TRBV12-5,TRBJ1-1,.,TGTGCTAGTGGTTTCCCCAAGGACAGGGGGCGGGGAGTCACTGAAGCTTTCTTT,CASGFPKDRGRGVTEAFF
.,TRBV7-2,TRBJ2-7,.,TGTGCCAGCAGCTGGTTAGACGAGCAGTACTTC,CASSWLDEQYF
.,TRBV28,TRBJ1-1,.,TGTGCCAGCACCTCCGGGAGGACTGAAGCTTTCTTT,CASTSGRTEAFF
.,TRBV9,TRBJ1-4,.,TGTGCCAGCAGCAGCACAGGTTTTAGTGAAAAACTGTTTTTT,CASSSTGFSEKLFF
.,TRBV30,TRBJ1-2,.,TGTGCCTGGAGTGTAGTGCCTGGCTACACCTTC,CAWSVVPGYTF
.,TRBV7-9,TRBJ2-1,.,TGTGCCAGCAGCTTAGATCGGGGTGCGGGGCCTTACAATGAGCAGTTCTTC,CASSLDRGAGPYNEQFF
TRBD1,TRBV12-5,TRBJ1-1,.,TGTGCTAGTGGTTCCGGACAGGGGAACACTGAAGCTTTCTTT,CASGSGQGNTEAFF